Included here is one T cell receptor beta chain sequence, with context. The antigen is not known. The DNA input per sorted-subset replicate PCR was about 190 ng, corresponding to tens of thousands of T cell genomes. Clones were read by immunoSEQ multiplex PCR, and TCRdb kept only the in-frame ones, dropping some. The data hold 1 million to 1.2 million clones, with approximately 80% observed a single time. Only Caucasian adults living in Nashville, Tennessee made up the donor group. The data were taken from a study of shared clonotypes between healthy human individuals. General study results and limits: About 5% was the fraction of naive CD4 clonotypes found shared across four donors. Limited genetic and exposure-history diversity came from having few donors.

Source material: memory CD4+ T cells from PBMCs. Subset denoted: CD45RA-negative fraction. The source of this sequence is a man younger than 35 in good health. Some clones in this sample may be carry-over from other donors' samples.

CDR3 sequence reads: CASSLGQGASGETQYF. For the CDR3, the DNA is TGTGCCAGCAGCTTGGGACAGGGGGCGAGTGGGGAGACCCAGTACTTC. The chain recombines TRBV7-9 with TRBJ2-5, with TRBD1 identical over 12 bases. The CDR3 runs 16 residues. J was trimmed by 5 bases and V by 3 bases; bases with no gene match: 7. The germline V gene encodes CDR1 SEHNR and CDR2 FQNEAQ (reference sequence).